The source of this T cell receptor beta chain is a study of blood T cell repertoires in COVID-19. The data were produced by immunoSEQ multiplex PCR, yet TCRdb's version contains in-frame clones alone and is incomplete. The table shows a few hundred thousand clones, with about four fifths occurring only once. The CDR3 loop spans 15 amino acids. From germline, CDR1 is SEHNR and CDR2 FQNEAQ (reference sequence). The ends were cut back, 5 bases at V and 1 base at J, with 14 bases in the middle. This sequence was found in a man aged 25-40 years who had recovered from COVID-19. The specimen was peripheral blood. The chain recombines TRBV7-9 with TRBJ1-2; possible D gene TRBD1, 5 bases. The CDR3, as DNA: TGTGCCAGCAGCCCCTCAGGGCCGGTTAACTATGGCTACACCTTC. It translates to CASSPSGPVNYGYTF. Combining the CDR3 with reference TRBV7-9 and TRBJ1-2 gives the whole variable domain DTGVSQNPRHKITKRGQNVTFRCDPISEHNRLYWYRQTLGQGPEFLTYFQNEAQLEKSRLLSDRFSAERPKGSFSTLEIQRTEQGDSAMYLCASSPSGPVNYGYTFGSGTRLTVV.